This T cell receptor beta chain was sequenced during a study of shared clonotypes between healthy human individuals. Turning to the study itself: Aged 18 to 49, the donors were two women and a few men.

This table comes from immunoSEQ multiplex PCR, and its TCRdb copy is limited to in-frame clones, with some not included. The sample records 2 million to 2.5 million clones, about 92% being singletons. Both subsets, CD45RA+ naive and CD45RA-negative memory, were split from the CD4+ cells. Details on this clone: Its antigen is still unknown.

Whole-study findings and limits: Naive CD4 clonotypes were shared across a handful of donors at roughly 5%. It was the non-shared clonotypes that had lower generation probabilities than clonotypes shared by all four donors.

The CDR3 is 19 residues long. In germline, CDR1 is MDHEN, CDR2 SYDVKM. With V trimmed by 8 bases and J by 1 base, 22 bases remained unmatched. Sequenced: naive CD4+ T cells from PBMCs. Noted subset: CD45RA+ positively selected. This chain connects TRBV28 to TRBJ1-1; 7 nucleotides match TRBD1. The sequence derives from a man between 18 and 35 years old in good health. Some clones in this sample may be carry-over from other donors' samples. This CDR3 reads CASPRQGSPSFTWNTEAFF. The CDR3 DNA follows: TGTGCCAGCCCTAGACAGGGTAGTCCGTCCTTCACTTGGAACACTGAAGCTTTCTTT.